Below, 23 T cell receptor beta chains from the same sample are listed, as sequenced in a study of T cells expressing NK-cell markers. TCRdb reprocessed the 5' RACE reads, with one entry per CDR3 protein and no DNA. The table for this sample gives over 100,000 distinct CDR3 sequences. The sample was blood T cells: a sorted CD56 or NKG2C T cell subset, CD4+ or CD8+ T cells, or bulk PBMC T cells (not recorded which). The receptor set was obtained from a woman aged 18 to 75 in good health.

J is TRBJ1-2 and V is TRBV2. Germline lookup yields CDR1 SNHLY and CDR2 FYNNEI. CDR3 length: 11 residues. This CDR3 is CASSPSYGYTF.

The V gene is TRBV21-1, the J gene TRBJ2-4. TRBV21-1 is a pseudogene segment. This CDR3 comprises 15 residues. The CDR3 spells CASRRRWMAKNIQYF.

The CDR3 region is CASPAFQGVNTGELFF. This chain links TRBV7-2 with TRBJ2-2; TCRdb gives TRBD1 as the D gene, but with no DNA this cannot be confirmed. The CDR3 length is 16 residues. CDR1 and CDR2 from the germline V gene are SGHTA and FQGNSA.

The CDR3 is CASSSSPGGGYTF. V gene TRBV28 combines with J gene TRBJ1-2; TCRdb proposes TRBD1, but this gene call is untestable without DNA. The CDR3 is 13 amino acids. Germline lookup yields CDR1 MDHEN and CDR2 SYDVKM.

The chain combines TRBV12-1 with TRBJ1-2. TRBV12-1 is a recognized pseudogene. The CDR3 runs 16 residues. The chain's CDR3 is CASSFVLRHLMFGYTF.

CDR3 region: CARKDRGNTEAFF. The V call is TRBV2, the J call TRBJ1-1; TCRdb gives TRBD1 as the D gene, but with no DNA this cannot be confirmed. Germline loops: CDR1 SNHLY, CDR2 FYNNEI. The CDR3 sequence is 13 residues long.

The J gene is TRBJ1-1, the V gene TRBV11-1; TCRdb names TRBD1, which stays unverified in the absence of DNA. Germline values: CDR1 SGHAT, CDR2 FQDESV (reference sequence). CDR3 length equals 13 residues. The CDR3 spells CASSSAIVPTASF.

The V and J genes are TRBV7-9 and TRBJ1-1. Germline V gene sequence: CDR1 SEHNR, CDR2 FQNEAQ (reference sequence). This CDR3 has 16 amino acids. The CDR3 is CASSLDFIGRATEAFF.

The V and J genes are TRBV5-4 and TRBJ2-5; the TRBD2 assignment by TCRdb is unverifiable without DNA. Germline V lookup: CDR1 SGHNT, CDR2 YYREEE (reference sequence). The CDR3 is 16 amino acids. This chain's CDR3 is CASSLPREGLGETQYF.

CDR3 in amino acids: CASSWRASYEQYF. This rearrangement joins TRBV27 to TRBJ2-7; TCRdb gives TRBD2 as the D gene, but with no DNA this cannot be confirmed. The CDR3 spans 13 residues. Germline V gene lookup returns CDR1 MNHEY and CDR2 SMNVEV (reference sequence).

This chain links TRBV24-1 with TRBJ2-3; the TCRdb D gene call, TRBD2, has no DNA to confirm it. CDR3 length equals 17 residues. Germline V gene lookup returns CDR1 KGHDR and CDR2 SFDVKD. CDR3 amino acids: CATSDPQREGLFVTQYF.

The V and J genes are TRBV20-1 and TRBJ2-7; absent DNA, TCRdb's TRBD1 call cannot be checked. The CDR3 totals 13 residues. Germline lookup yields CDR1 DFQATT and CDR2 SNEGSKA (reference sequence). The chain's CDR3 is CSARSGQVYEQYF.

The chain combines TRBV7-8 with TRBJ2-1. CDR3 length equals 13 residues. The germline gives CDR1 SGHVS, CDR2 FQNEAQ. The CDR3 is CASSESTVHEQFF.

The rearrangement links TRBV27 to TRBJ1-6. This CDR3 is built from 15 residues. Looked up from germline, CDR1 is MNHEY and CDR2 is SMNVEV (reference sequence). The chain's CDR3 is CASSFSQLSHSPLHF.

The chain links TRBV4-1 to TRBJ2-1; TCRdb indicates TRBD2, and absent DNA this call remains unverified. The CDR3 runs to 17 residues. In germline, CDR1 is MGHRA, CDR2 YSYEKL. The CDR3 spells CASSAEGASGAYNEQFF.

The rearrangement joins TRBV12-3 or TRBV12-4 to TRBJ1-1. There are 13 residues in the CDR3. The CDR3 region is CASSLGVLTEAFF.

The chain links TRBV7-6 to TRBJ1-2. Germline V gene sequence: CDR1 SGHVS, CDR2 FNYEAQ. This CDR3 region has 15 residues. The CDR3: CASTPNGGDDYGYTF.

The chain couples TRBV11-2 to TRBJ2-3. The CDR3 runs to 16 residues. Per the germline V gene, CDR1 is SGHAT and CDR2 is FQNNGV. The CDR3 reads CASSLDLATSTDTQYF.

The chain couples TRBV29-1 to TRBJ2-5; lacking DNA, the TRBD2 call made by TCRdb goes unchecked. This CDR3 spans 14 amino acids. Germline CDR1 and CDR2: SQVTM and ANQGSEA. Here the CDR3 reads CSVHLGLAEETQYF.

V and J are TRBV7-9 and TRBJ2-7. Germline V gene lookup returns CDR1 SEHNR and CDR2 FQNEAQ (reference sequence). The CDR3 length is 13 residues. The CDR3 reads CASASGSSHEQYF.

The chain has TRBV12-3 or TRBV12-4 and TRBJ2-3; the D call of TRBD1 rests on TCRdb alone, since no DNA is present to check it. The CDR3 totals 17 residues. This CDR3 is CASSLFGQGYSTDTQYF.

The chain recombines TRBV7-2 with TRBJ2-3; as DNA is missing, the TRBD2 call by TCRdb cannot be tested. The CDR3 totals 15 residues. Germline lookup yields CDR1 SGHTA and CDR2 FQGNSA. CDR3 region: CASSQIAGGPDTQYF.

The chain uses TRBV13 and TRBJ1-3; no DNA is available, so the TRBD1 call from TCRdb remains unchecked. The CDR3 extends over 13 amino acids. CDR1 PRHDT and CDR2 FYEKMQ come from the germline V gene (reference sequence). CDR3 sequence reads: CASNSGIRNTIYF.